These 15 T cell receptor beta chains were sequenced from one sample in a study of T cell changes during pregnancy in multiple sclerosis. Here immunoSEQ multiplex PCR was the method, and the copy in TCRdb shows in-frame clones only, minus some. The table records around 48,000 clones, more than 90% of them present only once. This specimen was CD8+ T cells from peripheral blood mononuclear cells, taken before pregnancy. The receptors stem from a female donor with multiple sclerosis, enrolled in a pregnancy study.

The gene calls are TRBV2 and TRBJ2-7; D remains ambiguous. Germline CDR1 is SNHLY and CDR2 is FYNNEI. CDR3 size: 14 residues. The V gene lost 1 base and the J gene lost 1 base, with 8 bases spanning the gap. The CDR3 is CASSEVGSSYEQYF. The CDR3 coding sequence is TGTGCCAGCAGTGAAGTGGGCAGTTCCTACGAGCAGTACTTC.

This sequence joins TRBV4-2 and TRBJ2-1, with TRBD2 matching over 7 bases. This CDR3 comprises 15 residues. V was clipped by 3 bases and J by 2 bases; unmatched bases: 4. Germline CDR1 and CDR2: LGHNA and YNFKEQ. As DNA, the CDR3 is TGTGCCAGCAGCCATACTAGCGAACCCTACAATGAGCAGTTCTTC. Translation gives CASSHTSEPYNEQFF.

This clone has only one observation. This rearrangement joins TRBV19 to TRBJ2-7; 7 bases match TRBD1. The germline V gene encodes CDR1 LNHDA and CDR2 SQIVND (reference sequence). V dropped 1 base and J dropped 6; count of bases not matched to a gene: 15. This CDR3 has 17 amino acids. The CDR3 loop is CASSIVLDRLGYFEQYF. The CDR3 DNA reads TGTGCCAGTAGTATAGTCCTGGACAGGTTGGGTTACTTCGAGCAGTACTTC.

This clone was observed a handful of times. The rearrangement uses TRBV5-6 and TRBJ1-1; D possibly corresponds to TRBD1 (6 bases). V was cut by 4 bases and J by 3 bases, with 13 bases left in between. The CDR3 contains 14 residues. Germline-derived CDR1 and CDR2 are SGHDT and YYEEEE. The CDR3 DNA sequence: TGTGCCAGCAGCCGAGGACAGAGTGACACTGAAGCTTTCTTT. Its translation is CASSRGQSDTEAFF.

The CDR3 region is CASSSSGRGAGETQYF. CDR3 DNA: TGTGCCAGCAGCTCGAGCGGGCGGGGGGCAGGGGAGACCCAGTACTTC. This chain links TRBV9 with TRBJ2-5; 8 nucleotides match TRBD2. The germline CDR1 and CDR2 sequences are SGDLS and YYNGEE. J was trimmed by 5 bases and V by 4 bases; bases with no gene match: 13. This CDR3 is built from 16 residues.

The chain uses TRBV27 and TRBJ2-6, with 8 bases matching TRBD1. Germline-derived CDR1 and CDR2 are MNHEY and SMNVEV (reference sequence). The CDR3 is made up of 16 amino acids. J lost 1 base, V lost 8 bases, and 7 bases had no gene match. In nucleotides, the CDR3 is TGTGCCAGCCTCGGGACAGGTAGATCTGGGGCCAACGTCCTGACTTTC. Translation: CASLGTGRSGANVLTF. Supplemented by reference TRBV27 and TRBJ2-6, the full variable domain reads EAQVTQNPRYLITVTGKKLTVTCSQNMNHEYMSWYRQDPGLGLRQIYYSMNVEVTDKGDVPEGYKVSRKEKRNFPLILESPSPNQTSLYFCASLGTGRSGANVLTFGAGSRLTVL.

The rearrangement uses TRBV2 and TRBJ1-2; a weak D match, TRBD1 (5 bases). The CDR3 has 16 amino acids. Trimming took off 2 bases at V and 5 bases at J, with 18 bases between the two ends. Germline loops: CDR1 SNHLY, CDR2 FYNNEI. CDR3 in DNA: TGTGCCAGCAGTGAATACCGCCGGGGGAATAAATATGGCTACACCTTC. Its translation is CASSEYRRGNKYGYTF.

The V call is TRBV30, the J call TRBJ2-5; TRBD2 matches at 8 bases. The CDR3 runs to 16 residues. Germline CDR1 and CDR2: GTSNPN and SVGIG (reference sequence). The V and J ends lost 4 bases and 2 bases, in that order; junction bases with no gene match: 12. The CDR3, as DNA: TGTGCCTGGATTTTTGGGGTAGCGGGGCCTCAAGAGACCCAGTACTTC. Translated: CAWIFGVAGPQETQYF.

This chain connects TRBV30 to TRBJ1-4; 8 positions match TRBD1. Germline V gives CDR1 GTSNPN, CDR2 SVGIG (reference sequence). V lost 1 base, J lost 4 bases, and 5 bases stayed unmatched. The CDR3 extends over 15 amino acids. Here the CDR3 DNA reads TGTGCCTGGAGTGGGACAGGGTTTAGTAATGAAAAACTGTTTTTT. It is translated as CAWSGTGFSNEKLFF.

The CDR3 here is CASIRIGQGAWNSPLHF. CDR3 bases: TGTGCCAGCATCCGGATAGGACAGGGGGCATGGAATTCACCCCTCCACTTT. The chain joins TRBV2 to TRBJ1-6, with 11 bases lining up with TRBD1. The CDR3 consists of 17 residues. Trimming at V came to 7 bases and at J to 7 bases, leaving 12 bases not matched to a gene. From germline, CDR1 is SNHLY and CDR2 FYNNEI.

The chain couples TRBV12-1 to TRBJ2-3; the table calls TRBD1, which could not be checked here. TRBV12-1 is annotated as a pseudogene. This CDR3 region has 16 residues. The CDR3 protein is CASSIWDSLSTDTQYF. Here the CDR3 DNA reads TGTGCCAGCAGCATTTGGGACAGCCTAAGCACAGATACGCAGTATTTT.

The V and J genes are TRBV9 and TRBJ2-5; D is uncertain. Between the trimmed V and J ends, which lost 0 bases and 5 bases, there was a span of 11 bases. The CDR3 is 14 residues long. The V gene's germline CDR1 is SGDLS and CDR2 YYNGEE. The CDR3 nucleotides read TGTGCCAGCAGCGTAGATGGTAGCTTGGAGACCCAGTACTTC. Its protein is CASSVDGSLETQYF.

The chain joins TRBV9 to TRBJ1-3; a possible D gene is TRBD1 (5 bases). V lost 7 bases and J lost 1, with 15 bases in between. The CDR3 is made up of 15 amino acids. The germline CDR1 and CDR2 sequences are SGDLS and YYNGEE. CDR3 bases: TGTGCCAGCGGCCCTCAGGGCCGATCTGGAAACACCATATATTTT. Protein product: CASGPQGRSGNTIYF. Drawing the rest from reference TRBV9 and TRBJ1-3, the complete variable domain is DSGVTQTPKHLITATGQRVTLRCSPRSGDLSVYWYQQSLDQGLQFLIQYYNGEERAKGNILERFSAQQFPDLHSELNLSSLELGDSALYFCASGPQGRSGNTIYFGEGSWLTVV.

V and J are TRBV7-9 and TRBJ2-6; tentative D call: TRBD1 (7 bases). The V end lost 5 bases, the J end lost 0 bases, and 20 bases lay between the germline ends. The CDR3 runs 19 residues. Germline V lookup: CDR1 SEHNR, CDR2 FQNEAQ (reference sequence). CDR3 in DNA: TGTGCCAGCAGCGCGGGACAGCCCGAAGCCTTCTCTGGGGCCAACGTCCTGACTTTC. The encoded protein is CASSAGQPEAFSGANVLTF.

This chain uses TRBV14 with TRBJ2-3, with D tentatively TRBD2 (5 bases). CDR3 size: 15 residues. V lost 6 bases and J 0 bases, leaving 13 bases between the germline ends. Germline values: CDR1 SGHDN, CDR2 FVKESK. As DNA, the CDR3 is TGTGCCAGCAGACGAGAGGGAGAGAGCACAGATACGCAGTATTTT. Amino acids: CASRREGESTDTQYF.